The 6 T cell receptor beta chains given below trace back to one sample, sequenced in a study of T cells in localized non-small cell lung cancer. Here immunoSEQ multiplex PCR was the method, and the copy in TCRdb shows in-frame clones only, minus some. This repertoire shows 2,000 or so clones, 27% found once; its top ten account for roughly a sixth. The sample consisted of normal lung tissue next to the tumor, taken before any cancer treatment. The receptors derive from a female donor aged 60 or older with stage I lung adenocarcinoma.

The chain has TRBV9 and TRBJ2-5; maybe TRBD2 (5 bases). Germline assignment: CDR1 SGDLS and CDR2 YYNGEE. The CDR3 covers 15 residues. Between the trimmed V and J ends, which lost 4 bases and 2 bases, there was a span of 15 bases. CDR3 residues: CASSRGLAPQETQYF. The CDR3 DNA is TGTGCCAGCAGCAGAGGGTTAGCGCCACAAGAGACCCAGTACTTC.

The rearrangement uses TRBV11-3 and TRBJ1-4; no firm D call. The germline V and J ends were trimmed by 5 bases and 2 bases, with 12 bases remaining between them. This CDR3 region has 15 residues. Germline CDR1 and CDR2: SGHNT and YENEEA. The CDR3 sequence is CASSLTSSTNEKLFF. The CDR3 bases are TGTGCCAGCAGCCTAACCAGCTCCACTAATGAAAAACTGTTTTTT.

The V gene is TRBV15, the J gene TRBJ1-1; TRBD1 might be the D (6 bases). V lost 0 bases, J lost 1 base, and 9 bases lay in between. This CDR3 spans 15 amino acids. CDR1 and CDR2 from the germline V gene are LNHNV and YYDKDF (reference sequence). CDR3 sequence (DNA): TGTGCCACCAGCAGAGAGGGCAGGGGGAACACTGAAGCTTTCTTT. This encodes CATSREGRGNTEAFF.

This chain connects TRBV11-3 to TRBJ1-3, with 8 bases lining up with TRBD1. Germline V lookup: CDR1 SGHNT, CDR2 YENEEA. The V and J ends lost 3 bases and 0 bases, in that order; junction bases with no gene match: 7. The CDR3 has 17 residues. In DNA, the CDR3 is TGTGCCAGCAGCTTCCCTGACAGGGGCCGCTCTGGAAACACCATATATTTT. This codes for CASSFPDRGRSGNTIYF.

The chain is built from TRBV30 and TRBJ2-3; perhaps TRBD2 as D (5 bases). Germline CDR1 and CDR2: GTSNPN and SVGIG (reference sequence). There are 15 residues in the CDR3. The V and J ends lost 0 bases and 1 base respectively, with 11 bases between them. The CDR3 nucleotides are TGTGCCTGGAGTGTAATGGGGAGCGGCACAGATACGCAGTATTTT. It is translated as CAWSVMGSGTDTQYF.

The chain recombines TRBV5-1 with TRBJ2-3, with 8 bases that match TRBD2. Germline CDR1 is SGHRS and CDR2 is YFSETQ. The CDR3 length is 14 residues. Trimming removed 4 bases from V and 5 bases from J; junction bases left unmatched: 6. The CDR3 region is CASSPGGVGDTQYF. DNA of the CDR3: TGCGCCAGCAGCCCCGGGGGGGTGGGAGATACGCAGTATTTT.